The 18 T cell receptor beta chains given below trace back to one sample, sequenced in a study of CD8+CD57+ T cells in acquired aplastic anemia. By flow cytometry, patients selected for sequencing had shown an expansion of CD8+CD57+ cells. Profiling of TCR beta VDJ combinations and CDR3 sequences used genomic DNA as template. TCRdb independently ran MiXCR on the reads; one entry per CDR3 protein. There are 250,000 to 350,000 distinct CDR3 sequences in the sample; under 60% occur only once, and 1% to 1.5% lies in the top ten. Sequencing was carried out using sorted CD4+, CD8+, or CD8+CD57+ T cells (not recorded which) from PBMCs. The origin of the receptors is a human donor with aplastic anemia.

Remarks on this clonotype: A much larger clone is a single base away; this may be a read error. The rearrangement joins TRBV7-2 to TRBJ2-7, with D perhaps matching TRBD2 (5 bases). The CDR3 is 12 amino acids. The germline V gene has CDR1 SGHTA and CDR2 FQGNSA. Written as DNA, the CDR3 is TGTGCCGGCAGCTTAGATGCAGCGGAGCGGTACTTC. Translation gives CAGSLDAAERYF.

The gene calls are TRBV5-4 and TRBJ2-1; TRBD2 aligns across 9 bases. The CDR3 sequence is 15 residues long. J lost 10 bases, V lost 4 bases, and 12 bases had no gene match. Germline V gene data show CDR1 as SGHNT and CDR2 as YYREEE (reference sequence). The CDR3 spells CASSLRSIGLAEQFF. Written as DNA, the CDR3 is TGTGCCAGCAGCCTTCGATCAATTGGACTAGCGGAGCAGTTCTTC.

The V and J genes are TRBV12-3 or TRBV12-4 and TRBJ2-3; the D is unclear. The CDR3 contains 12 residues. Trimming pared 6 bases from V and 4 bases from J, leaving 8 bases between. CDR3 loop: CASSPSADTQYF. The CDR3 DNA sequence: TGTGCCAGCAGCCCCTCGGCAGATACGCAGTATTTT.

This clonotype appeared a few times. This chain links TRBV19 with TRBJ2-7; D gene unclear. The germline CDR1 and CDR2 sequences are LNHDA and SQIVND (reference sequence). Trimming shortened V by 5 bases and J by 4 bases, and 12 bases separated the two germline ends. The CDR3 length is 13 residues. The CDR3 sequence: CASSLGPPYEQYF. The CDR3 bases are TGTGCCAGTAGTTTAGGGCCACCTTACGAGCAGTACTTC. The full variable domain, in which reference TRBV19 and TRBJ2-7 provide the parts outside the CDR3, is DGGITQSPKYLFRKEGQNVTLSCEQNLNHDAMYWYRQDPGQGLRLIYYSQIVNDFQKGDIAEGYSVSREKKESFPLTVTSAQKNPTAFYLCASSLGPPYEQYFGPGTRLTVT.

CDR3 amino acids: CASSEGRAGGPGTDTQYF. The CDR3 DNA sequence: TGTGCCAGCAGTGAAGGTCGAGCGGGAGGGCCCGGCACAGATACGCAGTATTTT. The genes are TRBV2 and TRBJ2-3; the match to TRBD2 covers 10 bases. Germline CDR1 SNHLY, CDR2 FYNNEI. This CDR3 is 18 amino acids long. The trim removed 1 base at V and 1 base at J, leaving 8 bases unmatched.

This clonotype showed up just a few times. This sequence joins TRBV7-6 and TRBJ2-6; no clear D. The CDR3 runs 16 residues. Trimming took off 5 bases at V and 2 bases at J, with 13 bases between the two ends. Germline V gene sequence: CDR1 SGHVS, CDR2 FNYEAQ. CDR3 amino acids: CASSEFTLPGANVLTF. Here the CDR3 DNA reads TGTGCCAGCAGCGAGTTTACGCTACCTGGGGCCAACGTCCTGACTTTC. The full variable domain, rest sourced from reference TRBV7-6 and TRBJ2-6, is GAGVSQSPRYKVTKRGQDVALRCDPISGHVSLYWYRQALGQGPEFLTYFNYEAQQDKSGLPNDRFSAERPEGSISTLTIQRTEQRDSAMYRCASSEFTLPGANVLTFGAGSRLTVL.

This clonotype has just a few counts. The rearrangement links TRBV7-8 to TRBJ2-7, with D possibly matching TRBD1 (5 bases). The germline CDR1 and CDR2 sequences are SGHVS and FQNEAQ. The CDR3 runs 14 residues. Trimming left V 3 bases short and J 2 bases short, with 11 bases between. Here the CDR3 reads CASSLFTTAYEQYF. The DNA for the CDR3 is TGTGCCAGCAGCTTGTTCACGACAGCCTACGAGCAGTACTTC.

J is TRBJ2-7 and V is TRBV5-1; weak D call: TRBD2 (6 bases). Germline V gene data show CDR1 as SGHRS and CDR2 as YFSETQ. This CDR3 spans 13 amino acids. V dropped 1 base and J dropped 3 bases, with 8 bases sitting between them. The CDR3 DNA is TGCGCCAGCAGCTTGCATAGCGGCTACGAGCAGTACTTC. It encodes CASSLHSGYEQYF.

In regard to this clonotype: The DNA is left out, because the CDR3 cannot be placed on it with certainty; the CDR3 is given as TCRdb lists it. This chain connects TRBV29-1 to TRBJ1-3; the DNA was not compared with TRBD1, the D call given in the table. Germline V CDR1 and CDR2: SQVTM, ANQGSEA. The CDR3 is made up of 21 amino acids, end residues included. CDR3 protein: CSADLGSGNTEAFFGQGTIYF.

This chain joins TRBV9 and TRBJ1-4, with 10 bases fitting TRBD1. Looked up from germline, CDR1 is SGDLS and CDR2 is YYNGEE. The CDR3 length is 15 residues. Trimming removed 0 bases from V and 8 bases from J; junction bases left unmatched: 4. The CDR3 sequence is CASSVGGTGDEKLFF. For the CDR3, the DNA is TGTGCCAGCAGCGTAGGGGGGACAGGGGACGAAAAACTGTTTTTT.

The chain links TRBV2 to TRBJ1-2, with D perhaps TRBD1 (6 bases). Germline CDR1 is SNHLY and CDR2 is FYNNEI. The CDR3 totals 14 residues. Trimming took 7 bases from V and 4 from J, leaving 16 bases between them. The CDR3 protein is CASTLRDTSYGYTF. As DNA, the CDR3 is TGTGCCAGCACTCTCCGGGACACATCCTATGGCTACACCTTC.

The chain links TRBV20-1 to TRBJ2-1; 9 nucleotides match TRBD1. Germline V gene lookup returns CDR1 DFQATT and CDR2 SNEGSKA (reference sequence). J lost 2 bases, V lost 6 bases, and 8 bases had no gene match. This CDR3 region has 15 residues. The CDR3 sequence: CSAPPGDRAYNEQFF. For the CDR3, the DNA is TGCAGTGCGCCACCGGGGGACAGGGCCTACAATGAGCAGTTCTTC.

At least ten counts were recorded for this clonotype. The V call is TRBV4-1, the J call TRBJ2-1; perhaps D is TRBD1 or TRBD2 (5 bases each). Germline V gene sequence: CDR1 MGHRA, CDR2 YSYEKL. The CDR3 loop spans 16 amino acids. Between the trimmed V and J ends, which lost 1 base and 9 bases, there was a span of 19 bases. The CDR3 is CASSQGIIMGVGEQFF. The CDR3 coding sequence is TGCGCCAGCAGCCAAGGAATTATTATGGGGGTGGGTGAGCAGTTCTTC.

This clonotype was counted many times. The chain couples TRBV19 to TRBJ2-3; no definite D call. Germline V gene lookup returns CDR1 LNHDA and CDR2 SQIVND (reference sequence). This CDR3 is 12 amino acids long. Trimming removed 7 bases at V and 1 base at J, with 6 bases between. The DNA for the CDR3 is TGTGCCAGTAATGAGGGCACAGATACGCAGTATTTT. It is translated as CASNEGTDTQYF.

Many counts were recorded for this clonotype. The chain recombines TRBV10-3 with TRBJ2-2; the match to TRBD2 covers 7 bases. The junction had 6 bases not matched to a gene; V was cut back by 6 bases and J by 5 bases. The germline gives CDR1 ENHRY, CDR2 SYGVKD. This CDR3 has 14 residues. The CDR3 sequence: CAIRAGVGTGELFF. The CDR3 DNA reads TGTGCCATCAGGGCGGGAGTCGGGACCGGGGAGCTGTTTTTT.

The chain is built from TRBV7-2 and TRBJ1-2; 7 bases are shared with TRBD1. The CDR3 extends over 13 amino acids. V was pared by 5 bases and J by 4 bases, with 4 bases of the junction left unmatched. Germline assignment: CDR1 SGHTA and CDR2 FQGNSA. In DNA, the CDR3 is TGTGCCAGCAGCAAGGGGACAGCCTATGGCTACACCTTC. Its translation is CASSKGTAYGYTF.

The chain links TRBV7-6 to TRBJ2-7; D may be TRBD1 (6 bases). CDR3 length equals 15 residues. Between the trimmed V and J ends, which lost 1 base and 3 bases, there was a span of 13 bases. Germline-derived CDR1 and CDR2 are SGHVS and FNYEAQ. CDR3: CASSLDWGQDYEQYF. In DNA, the CDR3 is TGTGCCAGCAGCTTAGATTGGGGACAAGACTACGAGCAGTACTTC.

The gene calls are TRBV2 and TRBJ1-4; no clear D. The V end was cut by 6 bases, the J end by 0 bases, with 14 bases between. Germline values: CDR1 SNHLY, CDR2 FYNNEI. This CDR3 has 16 amino acids. CDR3 nucleotide sequence: TGTGCCAGCAGCCGGAGCGGTGGCGCAACTAATGAAAAACTGTTTTTT. It specifies CASSRSGGATNEKLFF.